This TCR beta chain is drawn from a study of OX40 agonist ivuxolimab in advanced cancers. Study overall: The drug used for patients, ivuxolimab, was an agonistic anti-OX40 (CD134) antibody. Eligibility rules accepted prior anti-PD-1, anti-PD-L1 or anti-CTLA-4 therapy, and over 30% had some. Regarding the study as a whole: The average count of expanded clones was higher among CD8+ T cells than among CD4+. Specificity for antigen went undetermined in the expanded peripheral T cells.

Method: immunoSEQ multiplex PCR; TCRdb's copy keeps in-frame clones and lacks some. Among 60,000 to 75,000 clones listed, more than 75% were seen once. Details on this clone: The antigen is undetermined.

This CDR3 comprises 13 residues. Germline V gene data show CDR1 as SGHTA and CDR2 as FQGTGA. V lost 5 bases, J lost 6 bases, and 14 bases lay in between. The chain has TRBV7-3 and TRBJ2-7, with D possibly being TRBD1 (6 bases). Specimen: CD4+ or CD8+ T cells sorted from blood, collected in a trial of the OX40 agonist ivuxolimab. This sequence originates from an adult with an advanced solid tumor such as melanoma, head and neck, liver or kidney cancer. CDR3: CASSPNQGLEQYF. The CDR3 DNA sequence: TGTGCCAGCAGCCCAAACCAGGGGCTCGAGCAGTACTTC.